This paragraph covers one T cell receptor beta chain sequence. The data are from a study of blood T cell repertoires in COVID-19. The wider study: Donors in the United States, Italy and Spain gave samples during acute or convalescent COVID-19. PBMCs, B-cell-depleted T cells, or T cells provided the cDNA or gDNA that made up the material.

The CDR3 has 16 residues. Germline V gene data show CDR1 as LGHDT and CDR2 as YNNKEL (reference sequence). The ends lost 4 bases at V and 1 base at J; junction bases unmatched: 9. Original processing methods: Researchers report that nucleated cell counts were estimated from reference gene primer amplification. The assay was immunoSEQ multiplex PCR, and TCRdb's table has in-frame clones only and misses some. That table is the source of V, J and clone size, and D and trimming were worked out from the DNA. The sample records 70,000 or so clones, roughly 91% being singletons. Sequences were obtained from peripheral blood. The sequence was obtained from a woman over 75 with active or convalescent COVID-19. This chain joins TRBV3-1 (or the pseudogene TRBV3-2) and TRBJ1-2; 7 bases agree with TRBD1. CDR3 nucleotides: TGTGCCAGCAGCCCTCGACAGGGATCATATAACTATGGCTACACCTTC. Protein: CASSPRQGSYNYGYTF.